The entry below gives a single T cell receptor (beta chain) sequence along with its context. The antigen it recognizes is unknown. Base qualities are not provided; no much larger clone lies one nucleotide away. Including cysteine and phenylalanine, the CDR3 has 12 amino acids. Only CDR3 DNA remains: 36 bases, in frame from the first base. The junction shows trimming of 5 bases on V and 3 bases on J, plus 6 bases between the germline ends. As encoded in the germline V gene, CDR1 is SNHLY while CDR2 is FYNNEI. Ophthalmopathy patients had moderately to severely active disease, Clinical Activity Score of at least 3, NOSPECS grade of at least 4, and duration under 3 months. The study excluded patients with uncontrolled infections, other autoimmune diseases, pregnancy or lactation. Clinical symptoms, serum thyroxine and TRAb, thyroid ultrasound, and orbital computed tomography formed the basis for the diagnoses. PBMCs were separated from roughly 9.3 ml of fresh peripheral blood using Ficoll-Paque density gradient centrifugation. Total RNA was extracted using Trizol reagent, and RNA quality was assessed on an Agilent 2100 Bioanalyzer.

The TCR beta CDR3 regions were amplified from the RNA transcripts. The TCR CDR3 was subjected to a first round of RT-PCR using the HTBI primer set and the Qiagen OneStep RT-PCR kit. The libraries were constructed in a second round of multiplex PCR and then size-selected and purified. Libraries were sequenced paired-end with 100 bp reads on an Illumina HiSeq2000. As for the original processing: SOAPnuke was used to process the raw data, with reads discarded if the reads contained adapters or uncalled bases, had a mean Phred below 15, or lacked an exact constant-primer or identifier match. COPE v1.2.5 was used to merge high-quality paired reads, and clonotypes were defined as unique nucleotide sequences. MiTCR v1.1 was used to align the clonotypes against IMGT TRBV, TRBD and TRBJ reference segments. The analysis was restricted to V-J combinations with a frequency above 0.0001, which together covered 99.2% of the repertoires. The TCS score was defined as the ratio of F50 (clonal expansion) to E x V (chaos), calculated using BLOSUM62-based TCRdist between CDR3 peptides within each V-J. Welch's t-statistics and random forest reduced 450 to 600 V-J features to 13, which were used in a naive Bayes classifier (R e1071). TCRdb redid the processing of the public reads, applying fastp at Q25 and MiXCR, and retained in-frame beta chains. Rows with a matching CDR3 protein are joined into one entry that keeps the most common DNA and genes. What appears here as the V and J calls and clone size reflects TCRdb's work, not the paper's. This sample comprises about 530,000 distinct CDR3 sequences, 17% of them detected only once. The ten largest clones take up 17% of the sample.

This sample is part of a study of T cells in Graves' hyperthyroidism and ophthalmopathy (dated by TCRdb to between 2017 and 2020). The study in broad terms: Peripheral blood was collected at initial diagnosis, before any treatment. A discovery cohort of about a hundred patients, 43 with Graves' ophthalmopathy and about 58 with stable Graves' hyperthyroidism, was used to find distinguishing TCR V-J signatures. Prospective prediction of ophthalmopathy was tested in an independent validation cohort of fewer than 20 hyperthyroidism patients and 15 to 17 patients who later progressed to ophthalmopathy. The 90 or so discovery patients were randomly split 7:3 into training and test sets. In six Graves' hyperthyroidism patients, the study also compared T-cell repertoires from thyroid tissue with T-cell repertoires from blood. After sampling, hyperthyroidism patients received methimazole starting at 30 mg daily, and ophthalmopathy patients received high-dose intravenous methylprednisolone. The paper describes TCR Vbeta CDR3 sequencing of 140 or so peripheral blood samples, made up of 43 ophthalmopathy patients, around 78 hyperthyroidism patients and roughly 17 progressor patients. Findings and caveats that apply to the study as a whole: In validation, the model predicted progression to ophthalmopathy a median of about 6.5 months before onset, with about 67% sensitivity and 72.22% specificity. Blood samples also contained most of the expanded thyroid clonotypes (frequency above 0.001), which suggests that blood repertoires may reflect thyroid immune responses. Sample size was not statistically predetermined, and investigators were not blinded to group allocation. A 13 V-J signature model separated ophthalmopathy from stable hyperthyroidism, with roughly 88% sensitivity and roughly 82% specificity in cross-validation and 80%/75% in testing.

Input material: blood. The source is a woman between 18 and 29 years old with Graves' ophthalmopathy. The chain is encoded by TRBV2 joined to TRBJ2-3, with the identity of the D gene unclear. The CDR3 reads CASSILTDTQYF. The DNA reads as follows: TGTGCCAGCAGTATACTTACAGATACGCAGTATTTT.